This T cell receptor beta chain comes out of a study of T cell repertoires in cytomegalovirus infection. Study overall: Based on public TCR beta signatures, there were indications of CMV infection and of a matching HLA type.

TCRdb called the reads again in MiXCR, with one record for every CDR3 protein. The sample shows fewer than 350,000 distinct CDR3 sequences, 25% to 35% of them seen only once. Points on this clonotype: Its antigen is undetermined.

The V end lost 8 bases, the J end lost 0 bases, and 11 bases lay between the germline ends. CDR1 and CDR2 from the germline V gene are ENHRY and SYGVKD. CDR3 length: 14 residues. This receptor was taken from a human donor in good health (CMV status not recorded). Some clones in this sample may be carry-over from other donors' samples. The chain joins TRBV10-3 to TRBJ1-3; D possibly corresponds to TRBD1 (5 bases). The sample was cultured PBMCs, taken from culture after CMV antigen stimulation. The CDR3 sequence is CAILRDDSGNTIYF. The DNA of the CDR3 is TGTGCCATCCTCAGGGACGACTCTGGAAACACCATATATTTT.